What follows describes a single T cell receptor beta chain. Its cognate antigen is unknown. Use of 60 Vbeta and 13 Jbeta primers characterized the PCR. The method was immunoSEQ multiplex PCR; TCRdb's version includes in-frame clones alone and lacks a portion of them. The table records around 150,000 clones, about 68% of them present only once. These data belong to a study of cytomegalovirus exposure and HLA in healthy donors. Germline V gene lookup returns CDR1 MDHEN and CDR2 SYDVKM. The V gene lost 5 bases and the J gene lost 3 bases, with 23 bases spanning the gap. The CDR3 consists of 19 residues. Findings and limits, study-wide: Later on, a genetic analysis was performed. It linked a missense variant in DCLRE1C with V- and J-gene trimming of TCR beta. According to an earlier analysis, most TCR beta V segments yielded productive rearrangements about 90% or about 30% of the time. CMV serostatus was the sole immune exposure information available. Presence/absence analyses rested on an assumption that sequencing depth was roughly uniform across donors.

The chain combines TRBV28 with TRBJ2-6; weak D call: TRBD2 (5 bases). This receptor was obtained from a man younger than 30 in good health and CMV-seronegative. The sample taken for sequencing was PBMCs. CDR3 coding DNA: TGTGCCAGCAGTATGTCCTCCAGGCCAGGACTCGGTGGGGCCAACGTCCTGACTTTC. As protein: CASSMSSRPGLGGANVLTF.